This is a list of T cell receptor beta chains from one sample in a study of blood T cell repertoires in COVID-19. Produced via immunoSEQ multiplex PCR; TCRdb's table is partial and in-frame only. Of about 250,000 clones detected, roughly four fifths appear once; the ten largest clones hold 15% to 19%. What was sequenced was peripheral blood. The receptors come from a person aged 65 to 85 with COVID-19, enrolled during active disease. Each CDR3 is given with its conserved first and last residue. A D gene is named only where the DNA matches it firmly. Rows may omit the clone size; those that give it use once, few, many or a size class.

v_call: TRBV4-1
j_call: TRBJ2-1
clone_size: NA
d_call: NA
cdr3_aa: CASSQAIPSSYNEQFF
cdr3_nt: TGCGCCAGCAGCCAAGCAATCCCATCCTCCTACAATGAGCAGTTCTTC

v_call: TRBV11-2
j_call: TRBJ1-2
clone_size: NA
d_call: TRBD1
cdr3_aa: CASSPDRGVGYTF
cdr3_nt: TGTGCCAGCAGCCCGGACAGGGGAGTTGGCTACACCTTC

v_call: TRBV2
j_call: TRBJ1-2
clone_size: NA
d_call: NA
cdr3_aa: CASSLGGISNYGYTF
cdr3_nt: TGTGCCAGCAGCTTAGGAGGGATTTCTAACTATGGCTACACCTTC

v_call: TRBV12-3/TRBV12-4
j_call: TRBJ1-3
clone_size: NA
d_call: NA
cdr3_aa: CASSFRGNTIYF
cdr3_nt: TGTGCCAGCAGTTTCCGTGGAAACACCATATATTTT

v_call: TRBV12-5
j_call: TRBJ1-1
clone_size: NA
d_call: NA
cdr3_aa: CASGLGGITEAFF
cdr3_nt: TGTGCTAGTGGTTTGGGCGGGATAACTGAAGCTTTCTTT

v_call: TRBV4-1
j_call: TRBJ2-3
clone_size: NA
d_call: TRBD1
cdr3_aa: CASSQDPGTGNTQYF
cdr3_nt: TGCGCCAGCAGCCAAGACCCCGGGACAGGGAATACGCAGTATTTT

v_call: TRBV27
j_call: TRBJ2-1
clone_size: few
d_call: NA
cdr3_aa: CASSRPGVNEQFF
cdr3_nt: TGTGCCAGCAGTCGGCCCGGGGTGAATGAGCAGTTCTTC

v_call: TRBV15
j_call: TRBJ1-1
clone_size: NA
d_call: NA
cdr3_aa: CATSREAGRVNTEAFF
cdr3_nt: TGTGCCACCAGCAGAGAGGCGGGCCGTGTGAACACTGAAGCTTTCTTT

v_call: TRBV9
j_call: TRBJ2-7
clone_size: NA
d_call: NA
cdr3_aa: CASSPRLSSYEQYF
cdr3_nt: TGTGCCAGCAGCCCTCGACTTAGCTCCTACGAGCAGTACTTC

v_call: TRBV5-4
j_call: TRBJ2-3
clone_size: many
d_call: TRBD2
cdr3_aa: CASKSSGPYSDTQYF
cdr3_nt: TGTGCCAGCAAGTCTAGCGGCCCCTACTCAGATACGCAGTATTTT

v_call: TRBV5-1
j_call: TRBJ2-5
clone_size: NA
d_call: NA
cdr3_aa: CASSRTPRETQYF
cdr3_nt: TGCGCCAGCAGCCGAACCCCCCGGGAGACCCAGTACTTC

v_call: TRBV19
j_call: TRBJ2-7
clone_size: NA
d_call: TRBD2
cdr3_aa: CASSPSGAGGYEQYF
cdr3_nt: TGTGCCAGTAGTCCCAGCGGGGCCGGCGGCTACGAGCAGTACTTC

v_call: TRBV9
j_call: TRBJ1-4
clone_size: few
d_call: TRBD1
cdr3_aa: CASSGTVGQGLEKLFF
cdr3_nt: TGTGCCAGCAGCGGAACCGTGGGACAGGGGCTTGAAAAACTGTTTTTT

v_call: TRBV5-1
j_call: TRBJ1-1
clone_size: NA
d_call: NA
cdr3_aa: CASRDIRGVMNTEAFF
cdr3_nt: TGCGCCAGCAGGGACATCAGGGGTGTCATGAACACTGAAGCTTTCTTT

v_call: TRBV5-1
j_call: TRBJ2-1
clone_size: NA
d_call: TRBD2
cdr3_aa: CASSLVAGRNNEQFF
cdr3_nt: TGCGCCAGCAGCTTGGTAGCGGGGCGGAACAATGAGCAGTTCTTC

v_call: TRBV7-2
j_call: TRBJ1-2
clone_size: NA
d_call: NA
cdr3_aa: CASSLDGGTNYGYTF
cdr3_nt: TGTGCCAGCAGCTTAGACGGCGGGACTAACTATGGCTACACCTTC

v_call: TRBV6-1
j_call: TRBJ1-1
clone_size: many
d_call: NA
cdr3_aa: CASSELAGMNTEAFF
cdr3_nt: TGTGCCAGCAGTGAGTTGGCGGGGATGAACACTGAAGCTTTCTTT

v_call: TRBV11-2
j_call: TRBJ1-1
clone_size: NA
d_call: TRBD1
cdr3_aa: CASSSNRGARTEAFF
cdr3_nt: TGTGCCAGCAGCTCCAACAGGGGGGCCCGGACTGAAGCTTTCTTT

v_call: TRBV5-4
j_call: TRBJ1-4
clone_size: NA
d_call: NA
cdr3_aa: CASSSARGTNEKLFF
cdr3_nt: TGTGCCAGCAGCTCCGCAAGGGGGACTAATGAAAAACTGTTTTTT

v_call: TRBV5-6
j_call: TRBJ2-1
clone_size: NA
d_call: NA
cdr3_aa: CASSSFGAGNEQFF
cdr3_nt: TGTGCCAGCAGCTCGTTTGGGGCTGGCAATGAGCAGTTCTTC

v_call: TRBV5-1
j_call: TRBJ2-7
clone_size: NA
d_call: NA
cdr3_aa: CASSMGPRDSYEQYF
cdr3_nt: TGCGCCAGCAGCATGGGACCGAGGGACTCCTACGAGCAGTACTTC

v_call: TRBV7-9
j_call: TRBJ1-1
clone_size: NA
d_call: NA
cdr3_aa: CASRSGENPEAFF
cdr3_nt: TGTGCCAGCAGATCCGGAGAGAATCCTGAAGCTTTCTTT

v_call: TRBV5-8
j_call: TRBJ2-5
clone_size: few
d_call: NA
cdr3_aa: CASSPRVSETQYF
cdr3_nt: TGTGCCAGCAGTCCTCGGGTATCAGAGACCCAGTACTTC

v_call: TRBV6-2/TRBV6-3
j_call: TRBJ1-2
clone_size: NA
d_call: NA
cdr3_aa: CASSYEGRSSGYTF
cdr3_nt: TGTGCCAGCAGTTATGAGGGGAGGTCTTCCGGCTACACCTTC

v_call: TRBV3-1/TRBV3-2
j_call: TRBJ1-3
clone_size: NA
d_call: TRBD1
cdr3_aa: CASRSTGTAIYF
cdr3_nt: TGTGCCAGCAGGTCTACCGGGACAGCTATCTATTTT

v_call: TRBV7-2
j_call: TRBJ2-5
clone_size: NA
d_call: TRBD2
cdr3_aa: CASSMSGSFGETQYF
cdr3_nt: TGTGCCAGCAGCATGAGCGGGAGTTTTGGGGAGACCCAGTACTTC

v_call: TRBV25-1
j_call: TRBJ1-6
clone_size: NA
d_call: NA
cdr3_aa: CASSSGSYNSPLHF
cdr3_nt: TGTGCCAGCAGTTCGGGCTCCTATAATTCACCCCTCCACTTT

v_call: TRBV21-1
j_call: TRBJ2-2
clone_size: NA
d_call: NA
cdr3_aa: CASSPVWTSGSGSANTGELFF
cdr3_nt: TGTGCCAGCAGCCCGGTGTGGACTAGCGGGAGTGGGTCCGCGAACACCGGGGAGCTGTTTTTT

v_call: TRBV11-2
j_call: TRBJ1-5
clone_size: NA
d_call: TRBD1
cdr3_aa: CASSRSQGAGQPQHF
cdr3_nt: TGTGCCAGCAGCCGCTCGCAGGGGGCAGGTCAGCCCCAGCATTTT

v_call: TRBV12-3/TRBV12-4
j_call: TRBJ1-1
clone_size: NA
d_call: NA
cdr3_aa: CASSGGMNTEAFF
cdr3_nt: TGTGCCAGCAGTGGGGGGATGAACACTGAAGCTTTCTTT

v_call: TRBV9
j_call: TRBJ1-4
clone_size: NA
d_call: NA
cdr3_aa: CASTQTGTTNEKLFF
cdr3_nt: TGTGCCAGCACACAAACAGGCACAACTAATGAAAAACTGTTTTTT

v_call: TRBV2
j_call: TRBJ2-5
clone_size: NA
d_call: TRBD1
cdr3_aa: CASSGPRTGTETQYF
cdr3_nt: TGTGCCAGCTCTGGCCCCCGGACAGGCACAGAGACCCAGTACTTC

v_call: TRBV5-6
j_call: TRBJ1-2
clone_size: NA
d_call: NA
cdr3_aa: CASSSYKGPGGYTF
cdr3_nt: TGTGCCAGCAGCTCCTACAAAGGGCCGGGGGGCTACACCTTC

v_call: TRBV5-1
j_call: TRBJ1-2
clone_size: NA
d_call: TRBD1
cdr3_aa: CASSPQGATGYTF
cdr3_nt: TGCGCCAGCAGCCCCCAGGGGGCAACGGGCTACACCTTC

v_call: TRBV27
j_call: TRBJ1-1
clone_size: NA
d_call: TRBD1
cdr3_aa: CASRNRGRQLDTEAFF
cdr3_nt: TGTGCCAGCAGAAACAGGGGTCGCCAACTCGACACTGAAGCTTTCTTT

v_call: TRBV27
j_call: TRBJ2-7
clone_size: NA
d_call: NA
cdr3_aa: CASSLQVRYEQYF
cdr3_nt: TGTGCCAGCAGTTTGCAGGTACGATACGAGCAGTACTTC

v_call: TRBV7-2
j_call: TRBJ1-1
clone_size: NA
d_call: NA
cdr3_aa: CASSWKAGVMNTEAFF
cdr3_nt: TGTGCCAGCAGCTGGAAGGCAGGGGTAATGAACACTGAAGCTTTCTTT